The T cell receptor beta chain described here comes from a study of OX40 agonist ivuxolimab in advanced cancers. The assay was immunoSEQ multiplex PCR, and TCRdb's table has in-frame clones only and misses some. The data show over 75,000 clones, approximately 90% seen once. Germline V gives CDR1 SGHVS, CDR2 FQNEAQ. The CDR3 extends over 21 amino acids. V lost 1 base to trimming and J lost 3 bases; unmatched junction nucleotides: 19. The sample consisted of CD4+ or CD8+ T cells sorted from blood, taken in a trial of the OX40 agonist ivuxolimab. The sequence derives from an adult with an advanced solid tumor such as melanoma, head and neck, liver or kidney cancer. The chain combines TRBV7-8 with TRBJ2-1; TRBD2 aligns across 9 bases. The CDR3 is CASSLELVKGDAGGLYNEQFF. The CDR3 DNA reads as TGTGCCAGCAGCTTAGAGCTCGTGAAGGGCGACGCGGGAGGGCTCTACAATGAGCAGTTCTTC.